This TCR beta chain was identified during a study of blood T cell repertoires in COVID-19 (dated by TCRdb to the early 2020s). As for the study more broadly: Samples covering the acute and convalescent phases of COVID-19 were provided by collaborators in the United States, Italy and Spain. The material from the prospective study consisted of cDNA or gDNA derived from T cells, B-cell-depleted T cells, or PBMCs. The dataset comprised deeply sampled blood TCRbeta repertoires from subjects exposed to, actively infected with, or recovered from COVID-19. The repertoires were made available in a free public database intended to serve as a resource for research on the immune response to SARS-CoV-2. Samples came from the ongoing ImmuneRACE study (first 160 participants) plus 1,254 subjects from 6 global collaborators. Sample metadata almost always included a de-identified subject ID, COVID-19 status, age in years and sex. Where HLA class I and class II types were available, the types were taken from metadata supplied by the sample provider, not from assay-based typing.

Participants in the prospective study were enrolled through a virtual design, were aged roughly 18 to 100 years, and lived in some 24 United States geographic areas. To assign participants to cohorts, the prospective study relied on clinical history that participants themselves reported in a screening survey and a study questionnaire. Each participant in the prospective study had whole blood, serum and a nasopharyngeal or oropharyngeal swab collected by mobile phlebotomists. Prospective study participants could optionally give additional blood draws and questionnaires over an approximately two-month period. Before DNA extraction, prospective study blood samples were shipped either frozen or at room temperature. Summary of the overall study and its limitations: The amount of clinical and demographic metadata varied by source and participant and was provided uncurated.

TCRbeta CDR3 regions were amplified from genomic DNA using the immunoSEQ Assay, a bias-controlled multiplex PCR. Under the source paper's analysis protocol: The number of nucleated cells in each sample was estimated from the amplification of reference gene primers within the assay. Sequence reads were collapsed and filtered to measure the absolute abundance of every unique TCRbeta CDR3 rearrangement. For each sample, productive Simpson clonality was calculated by taking the square root of Simpson's diversity index across productive rearrangements. TCRdb re-hosts the immuneACCESS table, in-frame sequences only. Its copies lack some clones; in the studies checked, an unresolved V gene accounts for under half of them, and the cause for the rest is not known. V and J calls and clone size are copied from that table; D and trimming were computed from the DNA. The table for this sample lists 150,000 to 200,000 clones; about 77% of them were counted only once. The ten biggest clones cover 17% of the sample.

As to this clone: Its cognate antigen has yet to be identified. No base-level quality is on record; no much larger clone is a single base apart.

Trimming takes 0 bases off V and 5 bases off J; junction bases not matched to a gene: 6. CDR1 SGHRS and CDR2 YFSETQ are derived from the germline V gene. Spanning cysteine to phenylalanine, the CDR3 consists of 17 amino acids. The sequence is cut down to CDR3 DNA, 51 bases in frame from base 1. The TCR originated in a woman aged 45-65 years with acute COVID-19. Recombination connected TRBV5-1 to TRBJ2-5; TRBD2 matches 14 bases in the middle. Sequencing was done on a sample of PBMCs or T cells enriched from blood (not recorded which). In nucleotide form, the sequence is TGCGCCAGCAGCTTGGCTGGGACTAGCGGGGGTGGCGAGACCCAGTACTTC. Protein translation: CASSLAGTSGGGETQYF.